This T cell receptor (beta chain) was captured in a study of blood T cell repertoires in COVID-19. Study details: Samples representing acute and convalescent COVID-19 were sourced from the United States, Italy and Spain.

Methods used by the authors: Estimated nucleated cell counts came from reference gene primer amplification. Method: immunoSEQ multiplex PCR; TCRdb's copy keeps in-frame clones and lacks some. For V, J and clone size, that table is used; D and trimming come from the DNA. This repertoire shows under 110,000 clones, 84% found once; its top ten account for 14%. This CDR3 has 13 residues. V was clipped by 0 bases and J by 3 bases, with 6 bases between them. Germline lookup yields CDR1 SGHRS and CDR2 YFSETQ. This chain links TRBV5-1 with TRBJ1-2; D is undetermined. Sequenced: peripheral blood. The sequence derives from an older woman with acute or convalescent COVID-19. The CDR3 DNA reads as TGCGCCAGCAGCTTGGACAGTGACTATGGCTACACCTTC. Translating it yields CASSLDSDYGYTF.